One sample yielded the 7 T cell receptor beta chains listed below, sequenced in a study of OX40 agonist ivuxolimab in advanced cancers. Here immunoSEQ multiplex PCR was the method, and the copy in TCRdb shows in-frame clones only, minus some. The sample consists of 76,000 or so clones, almost 85% of them appearing once. Sequencing was performed on CD4+ or CD8+ T cells sorted from blood, taken in a trial of the OX40 agonist ivuxolimab. These receptors originate from an adult with an advanced solid tumor such as melanoma, head and neck, liver or kidney cancer.

V usage is TRBV29-1 and J usage is TRBJ1-2; possible D gene TRBD1, 6 bases. CDR1 is SQVTM and CDR2 is ANQGSEA in the germline V gene. The CDR3 totals 13 residues. The V and J ends lost 2 bases and 8 bases respectively, with 15 bases between them. The CDR3 sequence: CSVETNARGGYTF. In DNA form, the CDR3 reads TGCAGCGTTGAAACGAACGCCAGGGGAGGCTACACCTTC.

As to this clone: The junction departs from the called germline gene at one end, perhaps through a read error. This sequence joins TRBV6-1 and TRBJ2-1; D might be TRBD2 (5 bases). The CDR3 extends over 17 amino acids. Per germline, CDR1 MNHNS and CDR2 SASEGT. CDR3 DNA: TGTGCCAGCAGTGACTATCCCCCCGGGGTCCTATACAATGGGCAGTTCTTC. It specifies CASSDYPPGVLYNGQFF.

This clone was counted between two and nine times. The chain carries TRBV7-2 and TRBJ1-6; D unresolved. The CDR3 length is 15 residues. Germline V gene sequence: CDR1 SGHTA, CDR2 FQGNSA. The V end was cut by 1 base, the J end by 6 bases, with 10 bases between. For the CDR3, the DNA is TGTGCCAGCAGCTTAGGCCCCCGGGGTAATTCACCCCTCCACTTT. Translated: CASSLGPRGNSPLHF.

The V and J genes are TRBV2 and TRBJ1-2; D perhaps matches TRBD1 (6 bases). This CDR3 spans 16 amino acids. With 8 bases removed from V and 4 bases from J, the gap between germline ends came to 23 bases. Germline V gene lookup returns CDR1 SNHLY and CDR2 FYNNEI. This CDR3 is CASVKDSFTLAYGYTF. The CDR3 DNA sequence: TGTGCCAGCGTCAAGGACAGTTTCACCCTCGCCTATGGCTACACCTTC.

In its sample, this clone was seen a few times. This chain uses TRBV2 with TRBJ2-1, with D hard to call. Trimming removed 5 bases at V and 10 bases at J, with 9 bases between. This CDR3 contains 11 residues. Germline loops: CDR1 SNHLY, CDR2 FYNNEI. The CDR3 sequence is CASSYAPEQFF. The CDR3 DNA sequence: TGTGCCAGCAGTTATGCACCGGAGCAGTTCTTC.

This clone was picked up a small number of times. The chain combines TRBV6-6 with TRBJ1-2; D is unresolved. The V and J ends lost 1 base and 4 bases respectively, with 16 bases between them. Germline V gene sequence: CDR1 MNHNY, CDR2 SVGAGI (reference sequence). The CDR3 is 16 residues long. The CDR3 nucleotides read TGTGCCAGCAGTTACTGGGGTTCAGACGGGTCCTATGGCTACACCTTC. Translation gives CASSYWGSDGSYGYTF.

The V call is TRBV7-3, the J call TRBJ1-6, with 9 nucleotides matching TRBD1. Germline CDR1 SGHTA, CDR2 FQGTGA. V was pared by 5 bases and J by 7 bases, with 9 bases of the junction left unmatched. This CDR3 is built from 16 residues. CDR3 loop: CASSDPGTGPNSPLHF. The CDR3 coding sequence is TGTGCCAGCAGCGACCCCGGGACAGGGCCCAATTCACCCCTCCACTTT.